Shown below are 21 T cell receptor beta chains from a single sample sequenced in a study of beta chain features in type 1 diabetes. Regarding the study as a whole: Shorter TCRB CDR3s, moderately but significantly so, were found in Type 1 diabetes patients in all four CD4+ subsets.

Isolated RNA was reverse transcribed in full, so expressed TCRB transcripts were sequenced. The method was immunoSEQ multiplex PCR; TCRdb's version includes in-frame clones alone and lacks a portion of them. The repertoire includes some 150,000 clones, 10% to 15% of them detected once, and 1.3% sits in the top ten. Their antigens remain unidentified. The sample comprised central memory CD4+ T cells from blood. The source is a man aged 18-30 years with type 1 diabetes.

The CDR3 region is CASSSGSGTAYNEQFF. CDR3 DNA sequence: TGTGCCAGCAGCTCCGGATCCGGGACAGCCTACAATGAGCAGTTCTTC. The chain joins TRBV9 to TRBJ2-1; TRBD1 matches at 7 bases. There are 16 residues in the CDR3. Trimming at V came to 4 bases and at J to 2 bases, leaving 9 bases not matched to a gene. Per germline, CDR1 SGDLS and CDR2 YYNGEE.

This clone has a handful of counts. V gene TRBV19 combines with J gene TRBJ2-7, with D unresolved. The CDR3 contains 13 residues. The V gene's germline CDR1 is LNHDA and CDR2 SQIVND (reference sequence). V was clipped by 6 bases and J by 2 bases, with 11 bases between them. This CDR3 reads CASRKGSPYEQYF. CDR3 DNA sequence: TGTGCCAGTAGAAAAGGGTCCCCCTACGAGCAGTACTTC.

This clone was seen a handful of times. The chain links TRBV29-1 to TRBJ2-1; tentative D call: TRBD1 (5 bases). Trimming stripped 7 bases from V and 9 bases from J, with 19 bases between. The germline V gene encodes CDR1 SQVTM and CDR2 ANQGSEA. This CDR3 region has 13 residues. The CDR3 DNA reads TGCAGCGGCGGTGGGCAGGGCGCCGGTGAGCAGTTCTTC. Its translation is CSGGGQGAGEQFF.

The table lists this clone with a few counts. The chain combines TRBV30 with TRBJ2-7; 9 nucleotides match TRBD1. From germline, CDR1 is GTSNPN and CDR2 SVGIG (reference sequence). V was pared by 0 bases and J by 0 bases, with 9 bases of the junction left unmatched. CDR3 size: 17 residues. The CDR3 region has the DNA TGTGCCTGGAGTGTCCCGGGACAGGGAATGAGCTCCTACGAGCAGTACTTC. Its protein is CAWSVPGQGMSSYEQYF.

This clone was detected a few times. The V gene is TRBV25-1, the J gene TRBJ2-5, with D possibly matching TRBD2 (6 bases). The V and J ends lost 6 bases and 11 bases respectively, with 16 bases between them. The germline V gene has CDR1 MGHDK and CDR2 SYGVNS. CDR3 size: 12 residues. The CDR3 DNA reads as TGTGCCAGCAGGATCGGCACGGGGGAGCAGTACTTC. Residues: CASRIGTGEQYF.

This clone showed up just a few times. A single base separates this from a much larger clone, so it may be a read error. The chain recombines TRBV7-8 with TRBJ1-2; the D gene is possibly TRBD1 (5 bases). Looked up from germline, CDR1 is SGHVS and CDR2 is FQNEAQ. The CDR3 has 14 residues. V lost 5 bases to trimming and J lost 6 bases, with 16 bases between them. CDR3 DNA: TGTGCCAGCAGCCGACAGACCTCTGGCGATGGCTACACCTTC. It translates to CASSRQTSGDGYTF.

The chain joins TRBV7-8 to TRBJ2-2, with unresolved D. Germline V CDR1 and CDR2: SGHVS, FQNEAQ. The CDR3 spans 14 residues. Deletions cut 3 bases from V and 4 bases from J, with 9 bases between. The CDR3 nucleotides read TGTGCCAGCAGCTTTTCGACTGGCACCGGGGAGCTGTTTTTT. Translated, it gives CASSFSTGTGELFF.

This clone showed up just a few times. This sequence joins TRBV11-2 and TRBJ1-1, with TRBD1 matching over 7 bases. Losses at the gene ends were 7 bases for V and 1 base for J; bases not matched to a gene: 9. Germline V gives CDR1 SGHAT, CDR2 FQNNGV. The CDR3 is made up of 15 amino acids. In nucleotides, the CDR3 is TGTGCCAGCACCCCGACGGCAGGGGGGAACACTGAAGCTTTCTTT. Its translation: CASTPTAGGNTEAFF.

The chain links TRBV30 to TRBJ1-2; D gene unclear. V gave up 0 bases and J gave up 8 bases, with 10 bases separating them. CDR3 length equals 12 residues. Germline V gives CDR1 GTSNPN, CDR2 SVGIG (reference sequence). The CDR3, as DNA: TGTGCCTGGAGTGTAAGCGGAAGAGGCTACACCTTC. Protein product: CAWSVSGRGYTF.

This chain uses TRBV7-9 with TRBJ1-1; D is unclear. This CDR3 spans 12 amino acids. Germline V gives CDR1 SEHNR, CDR2 FQNEAQ (reference sequence). V shed 5 bases and J shed 10 bases, with 14 bases lying between them. CDR3 sequence: CASSREPPRAFF. In DNA, the CDR3 is TGTGCCAGCAGCAGGGAGCCGCCGAGAGCTTTCTTT.

This clone was observed many times. The J gene is TRBJ2-7, the V gene TRBV7-9; D is possibly TRBD1 or TRBD2 (5 bases each). This CDR3 comprises 14 residues. Germline lookup yields CDR1 SEHNR and CDR2 FQNEAQ (reference sequence). Trimming removed 5 bases from V and 7 bases from J, with 18 bases in between. The CDR3 bases are TGTGCCAGCAGCCTCCCGCTGCAGGGAGATGAGCAGTACTTC. Translation: CASSLPLQGDEQYF.

This clone was seen only a few times. The V gene is TRBV5-1, the J gene TRBJ1-2; 7 nucleotides align to TRBD1. The trim removed 3 bases at V and 0 bases at J, leaving 5 bases unmatched. Germline assignment: CDR1 SGHRS and CDR2 YFSETQ. CDR3 length: 15 amino acids. The CDR3: CASSSSGTANYGYTF. The CDR3 DNA sequence: TGCGCCAGCAGCTCCTCCGGGACAGCTAACTATGGCTACACCTTC.

This clone was counted between two and nine times. CDR3 in DNA: TGTGCCAGCAGCCCCAGGGCCTACAATGAGCAGTTCTTC. Residues: CASSPRAYNEQFF. This chain connects TRBV6-6 to TRBJ2-1; the D gene is possibly TRBD1 (5 bases). The germline CDR1 and CDR2 sequences are MNHNY and SVGAGI (reference sequence). V lost 6 bases to trimming and J lost 2 bases, with 8 bases between them. The CDR3 runs to 13 residues.

This clone was seen at least ten times. This chain links TRBV4-1 with TRBJ2-7; the D call may be TRBD1 or TRBD2 (6 bases each). Between the trimmed V and J ends, which lost 0 bases and 2 bases, there was a span of 17 bases. Per germline, CDR1 MGHRA and CDR2 YSYEKL. The CDR3 totals 17 residues. CDR3 sequence: CASSQDLWGAIAYEQYF. The CDR3 bases are TGCGCCAGCAGCCAAGATTTATGGGGGGCGATCGCCTACGAGCAGTACTTC.

This clone was seen a handful of times. The genes are TRBV11-2 and TRBJ2-7; the D is unclear. This CDR3 has 11 amino acids. V was shortened by 5 bases and J by 4 bases, with 6 bases between the two germline ends. CDR1 and CDR2 from the germline V gene are SGHAT and FQNNGV. In DNA, the CDR3 is TGTGCCAGCAGCCTCCAATACGAGCAGTACTTC. Translated, it gives CASSLQYEQYF. Looking up the rest from reference TRBV11-2 and TRBJ2-7 gives the full variable domain: EAGVAQSPRYKIIEKRQSVAFWCNPISGHATLYWYQQILGQGPKLLIQFQNNGVVDDSQLPKDRFSAERLKGVDSTLKIQPAKLEDSAVYLCASSLQYEQYFGPGTRLTVT.

This clone was observed a single time. The chain employs TRBV4-1 and TRBJ2-1; 14 bases line up with TRBD2. Unmatched junction bases numbered 17, after V lost 3 bases and J lost 7 bases. Germline loops: CDR1 MGHRA, CDR2 YSYEKL. This CDR3 contains 20 residues. CDR3 sequence reads: CASSHHTPRLAGGILNEQFF. The CDR3 DNA sequence: TGCGCCAGCAGCCATCACACCCCTCGACTAGCGGGGGGGATCTTAAATGAGCAGTTCTTC.

This clone turned up a few times. This chain uses TRBV18 with TRBJ2-5; 10 nucleotides align to TRBD1. The junction had 12 bases not matched to a gene; V was cut back by 3 bases and J by 5 bases. The V gene's germline CDR1 is KGHSH and CDR2 LQKENI. The CDR3 extends over 17 amino acids. The CDR3 DNA is TGTGCCAGCTCACCCCCGCACACCGGGACAGGGGTGGAGACCCAGTACTTC. Translating it yields CASSPPHTGTGVETQYF.

This clone was seen more than once but under ten times. The chain has TRBV30 and TRBJ2-5, with a weak D call TRBD2 (6 bases). This CDR3 region has 15 residues. The germline CDR1 and CDR2 sequences are GTSNPN and SVGIG (reference sequence). V gave up 5 bases and J gave up 3 bases, with 19 bases separating them. The CDR3 loop is CAWDSGLAVKETQYF. The CDR3 nucleotides read TGTGCCTGGGATAGCGGCTTAGCGGTAAAAGAGACCCAGTACTTC.

V and J are TRBV29-1 and TRBJ2-1; 9 bases fit TRBD1. CDR1 and CDR2 from the germline V gene are SQVTM and ANQGSEA. The CDR3 is 14 amino acids. With V trimmed by 7 bases and J by 10 bases, 14 bases remained unmatched. The CDR3 DNA sequence: TGCAGCGCCCGTGTGGGACAGGGTATGGGAGAGCAGTTCTTC. Encoded protein: CSARVGQGMGEQFF.

This clone has just a few counts. The chain joins TRBV6-1 to TRBJ1-6, with D unclear. The CDR3 length is 13 residues. Deletions cut 2 bases from V and 6 bases from J, with 5 bases between. Germline V gene lookup returns CDR1 MNHNS and CDR2 SASEGT. This chain's CDR3 is CASSEYSNSPLHF. DNA for the CDR3: TGTGCCAGCAGTGAATATTCTAATTCACCCCTCCACTTT.

As to this clone: In the same sample, other DNA sequences code for this CDR3. The chain is built from TRBV9 and TRBJ1-5; possibly TRBD1 for D (6 bases). The CDR3 length is 14 residues. With 2 bases removed from V and 2 bases from J, the gap between germline ends came to 8 bases. Looked up from germline, CDR1 is SGDLS and CDR2 is YYNGEE. The CDR3 loop is CASSVEGGNQPQHF. The CDR3 nucleotides read TGTGCCAGCAGCGTGGAGGGGGGCAATCAGCCCCAGCATTTT.